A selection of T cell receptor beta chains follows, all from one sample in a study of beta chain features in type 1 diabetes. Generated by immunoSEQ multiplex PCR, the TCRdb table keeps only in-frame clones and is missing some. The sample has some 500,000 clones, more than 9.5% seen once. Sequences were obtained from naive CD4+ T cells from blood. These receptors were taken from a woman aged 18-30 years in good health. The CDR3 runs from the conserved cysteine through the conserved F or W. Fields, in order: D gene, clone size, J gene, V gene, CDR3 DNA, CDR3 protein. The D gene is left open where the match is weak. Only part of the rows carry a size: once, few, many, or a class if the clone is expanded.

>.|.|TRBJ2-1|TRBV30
TGTGCCTGGAGTGGACGGCTCAATGAGCAGTTCTTC
CAWSGRLNEQFF
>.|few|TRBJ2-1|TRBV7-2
TGTGCCAGCAGCTTAAAGCGGCGGTCCTACAATGAGCAGTTCTTC
CASSLKRRSYNEQFF
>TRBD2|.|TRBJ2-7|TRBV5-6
TGTGCCAGCAGCTCGAGACTAGCGGGTGTCTACGAGCAGTACTTC
CASSSRLAGVYEQYF
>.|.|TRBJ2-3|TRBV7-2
TGTGCCAGCAGCTTTTCCAGGGCCACAGATACGCAGTATTTT
CASSFSRATDTQYF
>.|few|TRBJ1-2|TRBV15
TGTGCCACCAGCAGAGTGGAATGGGCAGGAGAAGGCAACTATGGCTACACCTTC
CATSRVEWAGEGNYGYTF
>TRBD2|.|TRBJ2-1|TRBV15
TGTGCCACCCGACTAGCGGGAGGAAGTGAGCAGTTCTTC
CATRLAGGSEQFF
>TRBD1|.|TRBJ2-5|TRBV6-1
TGTGCCAGCAGTCCGCCGGGACAGGGAGGGGAGACCCAGTACTTC
CASSPPGQGGETQYF
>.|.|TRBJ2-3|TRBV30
TGTGCCTGGAGTCTGGGGCACCGTTCAGATACGCAGTATTTT
CAWSLGHRSDTQYF
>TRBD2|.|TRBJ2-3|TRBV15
TGTGCCACCAGCCGAGGGTTAGCGGGGACAGATACGCAGTATTTT
CATSRGLAGTDTQYF
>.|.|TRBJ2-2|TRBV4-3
TGCGCCAGCAGCCAAGGGTACACCGGGGAGCTGTTTTTT
CASSQGYTGELFF
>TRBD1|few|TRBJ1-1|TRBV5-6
TGTGCCATCAGCTTGGTTGTGCAGGGGGGAACTGAAGCTTTCTTT
CAISLVVQGGTEAFF
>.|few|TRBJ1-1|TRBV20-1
TGCAGTGCTAATGGGCCAATTGAAGCTTTCTTT
CSANGPIEAFF
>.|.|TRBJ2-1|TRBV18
TGTGCCAGCTCACCGGATCGGGGCAATGAGCAGTTCTTC
CASSPDRGNEQFF
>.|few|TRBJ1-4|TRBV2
TGTGCCAGCAGGCCCACCTCAAATGAAAAACTGTTTTTT
CASRPTSNEKLFF
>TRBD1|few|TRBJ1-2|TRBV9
TGTGCCAGCAGCGCCCGACAGGGATTGCTGTTCGACTATGGCTACACCTTC
CASSARQGLLFDYGYTF
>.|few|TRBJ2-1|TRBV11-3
TGTGCCAGCAGCTCACCCGGAGGTGATGAGCAGTTCTTC
CASSSPGGDEQFF
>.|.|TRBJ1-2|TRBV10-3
TGTGCCATCAGTCCATTTGGCAGGGTTTACTATGGCTACACCTTC
CAISPFGRVYYGYTF
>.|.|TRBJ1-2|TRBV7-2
TGTGCCAGCAGCTTATTACAGACTTCATATGGCTACACCTTC
CASSLLQTSYGYTF
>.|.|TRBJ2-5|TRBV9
TGTGCCAGCAGCGGCAGCGGACTCGGGGAGACCCAGTACTTC
CASSGSGLGETQYF
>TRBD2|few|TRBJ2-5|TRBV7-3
TGTGCCAGCAGCTCGGGAACTAGCGGCGGCGAGACCCAGTACTTC
CASSSGTSGGETQYF
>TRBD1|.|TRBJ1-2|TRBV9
TGTGCCAGCAGCGAAGAGCCCGGGACAGGGGCCGGCTATGGCTACACCTTC
CASSEEPGTGAGYGYTF
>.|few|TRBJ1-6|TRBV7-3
TGTGCCAGCAGCTTAAAGGGCGCTCTCGGGGCCCGGAATTTTACCCTCCACTTT
CASSLKGALGARNFTLHF
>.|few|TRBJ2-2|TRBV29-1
TGCAGCGTTGGGTCCGGGGAGCTGTTTTTT
CSVGSGELFF
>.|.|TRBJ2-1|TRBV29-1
TGCAGCGTTGAGCAGGTAAACAATGAGCAGTTCTTC
CSVEQVNNEQFF
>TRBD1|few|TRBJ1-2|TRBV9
TGTGCCAGCAGCGTAGCAACAGGGGTTGATGGCTACACCTTC
CASSVATGVDGYTF
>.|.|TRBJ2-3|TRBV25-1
TGTGCCAGCAGTGAAAGTGGTTTGAGAGGCACAGATACGCAGTATTTT
CASSESGLRGTDTQYF
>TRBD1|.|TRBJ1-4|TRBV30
TGTGCCTGCCAGGGACAGCTGAATGAAAAACTGTTTTTT
CACQGQLNEKLFF
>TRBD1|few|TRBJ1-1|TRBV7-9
TGTGCCAGCAGATTGCCGGCCTTACAGGGGCGGGGAGCTTTCTTT
CASRLPALQGRGAFF
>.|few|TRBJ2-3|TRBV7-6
TGTGCCAGCAGCTTGGGAGGCACAGATACGCAGTATTTT
CASSLGGTDTQYF
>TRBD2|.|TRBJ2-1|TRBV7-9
TGTGCCACCCACTCGATGGGGAGGGTGCCCCAGCAGTTCTTC
CATHSMGRVPQQFF
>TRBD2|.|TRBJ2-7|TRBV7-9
TGTGCCAGCAGCTTTCCGGGACTAGCGGGAGGCGTAACCTACGAGCAGTACTTC
CASSFPGLAGGVTYEQYF
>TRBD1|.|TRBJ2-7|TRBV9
TGTGCCAGCAGCGTCGGGGGACAGGGTGGCTACGAGCAGTACTTC
CASSVGGQGGYEQYF
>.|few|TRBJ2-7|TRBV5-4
TGTGCCAGCAGCTCGTATGGACGGGGAAGCGACGAGCAGTACTTC
CASSSYGRGSDEQYF
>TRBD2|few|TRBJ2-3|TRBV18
TGTGCCAGCTCACTTGTAGCGGGAAGCACAGATACGCAGTATTTT
CASSLVAGSTDTQYF
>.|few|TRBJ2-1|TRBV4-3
TGCGCCAGCAGCCCAGGTTTCTTCGATGAGCAGTTCTTC
CASSPGFFDEQFF
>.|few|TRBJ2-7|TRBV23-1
TGCGCCAGCAGTCAATCAAGAAACTCAGCCCTTGCCTGGGGTTGCCACGAGCAGTACTTC
CASSQSRNSALAWGCHEQYF
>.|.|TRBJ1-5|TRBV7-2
TGTGCCAGCAGCCCTCCGCGGGGTCAGCCCCAGCATTTT
CASSPPRGQPQHF
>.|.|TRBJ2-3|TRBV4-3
TGCGCCAGCAGCCAAGGACAGTACACAGATACGCAGTATTTT
CASSQGQYTDTQYF
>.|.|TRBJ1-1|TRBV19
TGTGCCAGTAGTATTCGGGGGCTGAACACTGAAGCTTTCTTT
CASSIRGLNTEAFF
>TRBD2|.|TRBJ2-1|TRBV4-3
TGCGCCAGCAGCCAAAAACTAGCGGGGCACTACAATGAGCAGTTCTTC
CASSQKLAGHYNEQFF
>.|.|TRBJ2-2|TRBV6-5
TGTGCCAGCAGCCCCTGGAGGAACACCGGGGAGCTGTTTTTT
CASSPWRNTGELFF
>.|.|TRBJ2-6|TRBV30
TGTGCCTGGAGTCCGAGGCAGACTGGGGCCAACGTCCTGACTTTC
CAWSPRQTGANVLTF
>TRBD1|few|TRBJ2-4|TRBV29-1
TGCAGCGGTCCTGGGCCGGACAGGGGAGGCATTCAGTACTTC
CSGPGPDRGGIQYF
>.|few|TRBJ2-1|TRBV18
TGTGCCAGCTCACCATCCCCTACGGCCAATGAGCAGTTCTTC
CASSPSPTANEQFF
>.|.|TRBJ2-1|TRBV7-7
TGTGCTAGCAGCCGAGAGCAGAGCTCCTACAATGAGCAGTTCTTC
CASSREQSSYNEQFF
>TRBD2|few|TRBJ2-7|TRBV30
TGTGCCTGGAGCCAGAGGTGGCGGGAGTCTTACGAGCAGTACTTC
CAWSQRWRESYEQYF
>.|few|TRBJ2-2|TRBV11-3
TGTGCCAGCAGCTTAGAGGGGCTTCCCTCCGGGGAGCTGTTTTTT
CASSLEGLPSGELFF
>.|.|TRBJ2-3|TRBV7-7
TGTGCTAGCAGCTTGACAGGCACAGATACGCAGTATTTT
CASSLTGTDTQYF
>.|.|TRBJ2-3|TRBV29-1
TGCAGCGTTGAGGCTGCAGGTACTGATACGCAGTATTTT
CSVEAAGTDTQYF
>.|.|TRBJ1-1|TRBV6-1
TGTGCCAGCAGTGATCAGAAGAACACTGAAGCTTTCTTT
CASSDQKNTEAFF
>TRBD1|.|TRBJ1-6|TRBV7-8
TGTGCCAGCAGCTTTACAGGGGTTTCACCCCTCCACTTT
CASSFTGVSPLHF
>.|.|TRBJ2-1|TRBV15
TGTGCCACCGCGCCAGCGGCCAAAGGGAATGAGCAGTTCTTC
CATAPAAKGNEQFF
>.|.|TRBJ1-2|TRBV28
TGTGCCAGCAGGACGCTGGTTCCCTATGGCTACACCTTC
CASRTLVPYGYTF
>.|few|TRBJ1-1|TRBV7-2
TGTGCCAGCAGCTTATTACAGCTGAACACTGAAGCTTTCTTT
CASSLLQLNTEAFF
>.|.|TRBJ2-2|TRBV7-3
TGTGCCAGCAGTCGTCCTCCGGGACATCCGAACACCGGGGAGCTGTTTTTT
CASSRPPGHPNTGELFF